Shown below are 17 T cell receptor beta chains from a single sample sequenced in a study of cytomegalovirus exposure and HLA in healthy donors. The primer mix had 60 Vbeta and 13 Jbeta primers. The table came from immunoSEQ multiplex PCR; TCRdb's copy has only in-frame clones and leaves some out. Of around 130,000 clones listed, 60% to 85% are singletons. The specimen sequenced was PBMCs. These receptors came from a woman between 18 and 29 years old in good health and CMV-seronegative.

The V gene is TRBV5-6, the J gene TRBJ2-1, with 10 nucleotides matching TRBD2. Losses at the gene ends were 0 bases for V and 10 bases for J; bases not matched to a gene: 7. There are 15 residues in the CDR3. Germline assignment: CDR1 SGHDT and CDR2 YYEEEE. The CDR3 spells CASSLAASGSGEQFF. CDR3 coding DNA: TGTGCCAGCAGCTTGGCCGCTAGCGGGAGCGGCGAGCAGTTCTTC. The full variable domain, rest sourced from reference TRBV5-6 and TRBJ2-1, is DAGVTQSPTHLIKTRGQQVTLRCSPKSGHDTVSWYQQALGQGPQFIFQYYEEEERQRGNFPDRFSGHQFPNYSSELNVNALLLGDSALYLCASSLAASGSGEQFFGPGTRLTVL.

This chain connects TRBV7-9 to TRBJ2-1; 13 bases are a match to TRBD2. V was clipped by 3 bases and J by 10 bases; unmatched bases: 6. The CDR3 sequence is 15 residues long. Per the germline V gene, CDR1 is SEHNR and CDR2 is FQNEAQ (reference sequence). CDR3 region: CASSFGTSGIREQFF. CDR3 in DNA: TGTGCCAGCAGCTTTGGGACTAGCGGGATTCGAGAGCAGTTCTTC.

CDR3 coding DNA: TGTGCCAGCAGCCGACAGGGTGATCAGCCCCAGCATTTT. Translated: CASSRQGDQPQHF. The chain joins TRBV5-4 to TRBJ1-5; 7 bases fit TRBD1. The CDR3 contains 13 residues. The trim removed 4 bases at V and 5 bases at J, leaving 3 bases unmatched. CDR1 and CDR2 from the germline V gene are SGHNT and YYREEE (reference sequence).

This chain links TRBV13 with TRBJ2-4; no clear D gene. V was cut by 4 bases and J by 0 bases, with 7 bases left in between. The CDR3 covers 14 residues. Germline assignment: CDR1 PRHDT and CDR2 FYEKMQ (reference sequence). Here the CDR3 DNA reads TGTGCCAGCAGCTCTGTTCTAGCCAAAAACATTCAGTACTTC. Residues: CASSSVLAKNIQYF.

CDR3 in DNA: TGTGCCAGCAGTTTTCCAACTGTGCGGAACACTGAAGCTTTCTTT. Amino acids: CASSFPTVRNTEAFF. The V and J genes are TRBV2 and TRBJ1-1; D gene ambiguous. Trimming removed 5 bases from V and 1 base from J, with 14 bases in between. Germline V gene sequence: CDR1 SNHLY, CDR2 FYNNEI. The CDR3 runs 15 residues.

V gene TRBV25-1 combines with J gene TRBJ2-2; 10 bases align to TRBD2. The CDR3 length is 17 residues. Germline-derived CDR1 and CDR2 are MGHDK and SYGVNS. Trimming cost V 2 bases and J 6 bases; bases outside gene matches: 9. CDR3 region: CASSETLAGVEAGELFF. As DNA, the CDR3 is TGTGCCAGCAGTGAAACCCTAGCGGGAGTGGAGGCCGGGGAGCTGTTTTTT.

About this clone itself: This same CDR3 is encoded by further DNA sequences in the sample. This chain connects TRBV5-1 to TRBJ2-5, with TRBD2 matching over 8 bases. Near its end, the DNA agrees better with TRBJ2-7, so the J call may be wrong. This CDR3 is 14 amino acids long. The germline V gene has CDR1 SGHRS and CDR2 YFSETQ. CDR3 coding DNA: TGCGCCAGCAGCTCGAGCGGGAGCTCCTACGAGCAGTACTTC. Its protein product is CASSSSGSSYEQYF.

The J gene is TRBJ2-1, the V gene TRBV6-1; 13 bases are a match to TRBD2. Germline-derived CDR1 and CDR2 are MNHNS and SASEGT. This CDR3 spans 14 amino acids. V lost 3 bases to trimming and J lost 8 bases; unmatched junction nucleotides: 1. In DNA, the CDR3 is TGTGCCAGCAGTGATGGGACTAGCGGGGATGAGCAGTTCTTC. This sequence encodes CASSDGTSGDEQFF.

The chain joins TRBV10-3 to TRBJ2-7; 10 bases are shared with TRBD1. The CDR3 contains 17 residues. Germline-derived CDR1 and CDR2 are ENHRY and SYGVKD. V trimming: 6 bases; J trimming: 4 bases; junction bases outside the gene matches: 15. CDR3 nucleotides: TGTGCCATCAGCACCGTCCGGGACAGGGGCTGGTATTACGAGCAGTACTTC. It translates to CAISTVRDRGWYYEQYF.

The V gene is TRBV11-2, the J gene TRBJ2-1; 7 bases map to TRBD1. CDR3 size: 14 residues. After removal of 5 bases from V and 9 bases from J, the junction contained 10 bases not matched to a gene. CDR1 is SGHAT and CDR2 is FQNNGV in the germline V gene. CDR3 in DNA: TGTGCCAGCAGCCAGGGGGTAGAATGGAGTGAGCAGTTCTTC. Translated, it gives CASSQGVEWSEQFF.

The V call is TRBV25-1, the J call TRBJ1-3, with TRBD1 as a possible D gene (5 bases). Germline V gives CDR1 MGHDK, CDR2 SYGVNS. V lost 4 bases and J 0 bases, leaving 7 bases between the germline ends. The CDR3 covers 14 residues. In DNA, the CDR3 is TGTGCCAGCAGTGCTGACAGCTCTGGAAACACCATATATTTT. Translating it yields CASSADSSGNTIYF.

The table lists this clone with a few counts. The V and J genes are TRBV5-1 and TRBJ1-1; weak D call: TRBD1 (6 bases). The CDR3 length is 12 residues. Germline V CDR1 and CDR2: SGHRS, YFSETQ. Trimming took 3 bases from V and 7 from J, leaving 10 bases between them. For the CDR3, the DNA is TGCGCCAGCAGCTATGACAGGATTGAAGCTTTCTTT. Translating gives CASSYDRIEAFF.

V and J are TRBV29-1 and TRBJ2-2; weak D call: TRBD2 (6 bases). V dropped 6 bases and J dropped 4 bases, with 15 bases sitting between them. Germline CDR1 and CDR2: SQVTM and ANQGSEA. CDR3 length: 14 residues. The CDR3 DNA is TGCAGCGTAAGACCCTTTAGCGGCACCGGGGAGCTGTTTTTT. Encoded protein: CSVRPFSGTGELFF.

The rearrangement links TRBV7-9 to TRBJ1-2, with D perhaps TRBD1 (5 bases). The CDR3 spans 14 residues. Trimming removed 2 bases at V and 3 bases at J, with 10 bases between. Germline V gene lookup returns CDR1 SEHNR and CDR2 FQNEAQ (reference sequence). CDR3 sequence: CASSLNQGHYGYTF. The CDR3 nucleotides read TGTGCCAGCAGCTTAAATCAGGGCCACTATGGCTACACCTTC. The full variable domain, completed using reference TRBV7-9 and TRBJ1-2, is DTGVSQNPRHKITKRGQNVTFRCDPISEHNRLYWYRQTLGQGPEFLTYFQNEAQLEKSRLLSDRFSAERPKGSFSTLEIQRTEQGDSAMYLCASSLNQGHYGYTFGSGTRLTVV.

This clone was counted between two and nine times. V is TRBV19 and J is TRBJ2-5; 9 nucleotides agree with TRBD1. The CDR3 consists of 15 residues. Germline CDR1 is LNHDA and CDR2 is SQIVND (reference sequence). Trimming took 6 bases from V and 4 from J; bases not matched to a gene: 9. The CDR3, as DNA: TGTGCCAGTAGCACTCTGACAGGGGGGTTAGAGACCCAGTACTTC. Its protein product is CASSTLTGGLETQYF.

This clone came up a few times. The chain uses TRBV4-2 and TRBJ2-1, with 12 bases matching TRBD2. Trimming removed 0 bases from V and 8 bases from J; junction bases left unmatched: 5. Germline-derived CDR1 and CDR2 are LGHNA and YNFKEQ. The CDR3 loop spans 16 amino acids. The CDR3 is CASSQDLLAGGDEQFF. The DNA for the CDR3 is TGTGCCAGCAGCCAAGATCTCCTAGCGGGAGGGGATGAGCAGTTCTTC.

This clone has a handful of counts. The chain combines TRBV29-1 with TRBJ1-2; D unresolved. V was shortened by 6 bases and J by 4 bases, with 9 bases between the two germline ends. In germline, CDR1 is SQVTM, CDR2 ANQGSEA. This CDR3 is built from 11 residues. The CDR3 region is CSVELGYGYTF. The CDR3 DNA follows: TGCAGCGTGGAGTTAGGCTATGGCTACACCTTC.